A single sample is the source of the 7 T cell receptor beta chains below, sequenced in a study of blood T cell repertoires in COVID-19. Assay used: immunoSEQ multiplex PCR; TCRdb lists only in-frame clones, some missing. The sample gives about 240,000 clones, 85% to 90% of which show up once; less than 8.5% is in the top ten. Sequencing was performed on peripheral blood. Receptor source: an older woman with active or convalescent COVID-19.

As regards this clone: In the same sample, other DNA sequences code for this CDR3. J is TRBJ2-7 and V is TRBV5-1; D perhaps matches TRBD1 (6 bases). Per germline, CDR1 SGHRS and CDR2 YFSETQ. The CDR3 is 14 amino acids. The V end was cut by 1 base, the J end by 3 bases, with 11 bases between. Here the CDR3 reads CASSLSGAFYEQYF. The CDR3, as DNA: TGCGCCAGCAGCTTGTCAGGGGCCTTCTACGAGCAGTACTTC.

The chain recombines TRBV5-1 with TRBJ2-4, with D maybe TRBD1 (6 bases). CDR3 length: 15 residues. V shed 1 base and J shed 9 bases, with 17 bases lying between them. Per the germline V gene, CDR1 is SGHRS and CDR2 is YFSETQ. The CDR3 here is CASSLIQGMSRIQYF. In DNA form, the CDR3 reads TGCGCCAGCAGCTTGATACAGGGAATGAGTCGCATTCAGTACTTC.

CDR3 in DNA: TGTGCCAGCAGCTTAGGCCAGTTGAACACTGAAGCTTTCTTT. Amino acids: CASSLGQLNTEAFF. The chain has TRBV7-9 and TRBJ1-1; D not resolved. V lost 1 base, J lost 0 bases, and 6 bases lay in between. CDR1 is SEHNR and CDR2 is FQNEAQ in the germline V gene (reference sequence). The CDR3 is made up of 14 amino acids. The complete variable domain, with remaining parts taken from reference TRBV7-9 and TRBJ1-1, reads DTGVSQNPRHKITKRGQNVTFRCDPISEHNRLYWYRQTLGQGPEFLTYFQNEAQLEKSRLLSDRFSAERPKGSFSTLEIQRTEQGDSAMYLCASSLGQLNTEAFFGQGTRLTVV.

The rearrangement uses TRBV2 and TRBJ1-5; the D gene is possibly TRBD1 (5 bases). CDR1 is SNHLY, CDR2 FYNNEI, per germline. V lost 7 bases to trimming and J lost 11 bases, with 24 bases between them. The length of the CDR3 is 15 residues. This CDR3 reads CASTSRVGPGGAQHF. The CDR3 region has the DNA TGTGCCAGCACCAGCAGGGTAGGGCCCGGGGGGGCCCAGCATTTT. The whole variable domain, remainder taken from reference TRBV2 and TRBJ1-5, is EPEVTQTPSHQVTQMGQEVILRCVPISNHLYFYWYRQILGQKVEFLVSFYNNEISEKSEIFDDQFSVERPDGSNFTLKIRSTKLEDSAMYFCASTSRVGPGGAQHFGDGTRLSIL.

This chain links TRBV5-6 with TRBJ2-7; D is undetermined. This CDR3 spans 15 amino acids. Germline V CDR1 and CDR2: SGHDT, YYEEEE. V shed 0 bases and J shed 0 bases, with 10 bases lying between them. The CDR3 nucleotides read TGTGCCAGCAGCTTGGAGTTTTCCAGCTCCTACGAGCAGTACTTC. Translation: CASSLEFSSSYEQYF.

The chain couples TRBV15 to TRBJ1-6; D gene unclear. In germline, CDR1 is LNHNV, CDR2 YYDKDF (reference sequence). V was clipped by 3 bases and J by 7 bases, with 13 bases between them. The CDR3 length is 15 residues. CDR3 nucleotides: TGTGCCACCAGCAGTTTCTTGGAGGGCAATTCACCCCTCCACTTT. It encodes CATSSFLEGNSPLHF.

The V gene is TRBV10-1, the J gene TRBJ2-5; D may be TRBD2 (5 bases). The CDR3 consists of 14 residues. V lost 5 bases to trimming and J lost 5 bases, with 15 bases between them. Germline lookup yields CDR1 WNHNN and CDR2 SYGVQD (reference sequence). This chain's CDR3 is CASSPSGRGETQYF. CDR3 in DNA: TGCGCCAGCAGTCCCTCCGGGCGCGGGGAGACCCAGTACTTC.